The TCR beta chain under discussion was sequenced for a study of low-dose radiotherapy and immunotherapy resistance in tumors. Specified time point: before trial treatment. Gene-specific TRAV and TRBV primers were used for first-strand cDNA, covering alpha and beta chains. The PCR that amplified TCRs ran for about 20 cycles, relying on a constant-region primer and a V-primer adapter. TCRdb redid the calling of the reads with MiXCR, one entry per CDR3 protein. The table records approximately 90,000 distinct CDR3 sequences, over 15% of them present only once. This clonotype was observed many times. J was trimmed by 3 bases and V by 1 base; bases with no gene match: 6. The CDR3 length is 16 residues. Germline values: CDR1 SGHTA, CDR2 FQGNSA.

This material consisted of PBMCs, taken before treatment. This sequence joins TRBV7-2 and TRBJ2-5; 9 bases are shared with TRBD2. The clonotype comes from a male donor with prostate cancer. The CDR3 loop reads CASSLVPAGGEETQYF. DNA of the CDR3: TGTGCCAGCAGCTTAGTCCCAGCGGGGGGTGAAGAGACCCAGTACTTC.